The following is a T cell receptor (beta chain) sequence with its context. These data originate in a study of blood T cells in healthy people across ages. V shed 4 bases and J 9 bases; nucleotides not matched to a gene: 8. This CDR3 is 14 amino acids long. CDR1 and CDR2 (germline): WNHNN, SYGVQD (reference sequence). The use of a sample-barcoded 5' primer and a J-beta primer mix characterized a second PCR of about 7 to 12 cycles. A single record per CDR3 protein comes from TCRdb applying MiXCR to the 5' RACE reads. The sample has about a million distinct CDR3 sequences, just over 50% seen once. This rearrangement joins TRBV10-1 to TRBJ2-1, with 8 nucleotides matching TRBD2. The TCR originated in a woman aged 60-75 years in good health. The sample comprised blood. The CDR3 loop reads CASSGLASLGEQFF. The CDR3 region has the DNA TGCGCCAGCAGTGGACTAGCGTCTCTGGGTGAGCAGTTCTTC.